One sample yielded the 13 T cell receptor beta chains listed below, sequenced in a study of shared clonotypes between healthy human individuals. Using immunoSEQ multiplex PCR, the repertoire was profiled, and TCRdb retains in-frame clones only, with some absent. The sample lists millions of clones; roughly 91% were seen once. Selected positively for CCR7 and CD45RO-negative, naive CD8 cells excluded terminally differentiated effector memory CD45RA+ cells. The sample was naive CD8+ T cells from PBMCs. These receptors came from a man aged 18 to 30 in good health. Some clones in this sample may be carry-over from other donors' samples.

A word on this clone: The same CDR3 can be traced to other DNA sequences in this sample. The V gene is TRBV30, the J gene TRBJ1-1; no definite D call. Germline lookup yields CDR1 GTSNPN and CDR2 SVGIG (reference sequence). CDR3 length: 12 residues. V gave up 0 bases and J gave up 1 base, with 3 bases separating them. The DNA of the CDR3 is TGTGCCTGGAGTGTATCGAACACTGAAGCTTTCTTT. It is translated as CAWSVSNTEAFF.

The gene calls are TRBV25-1 and TRBJ1-5; D is unresolved. V lost 6 bases and J lost 4, with 13 bases in between. This CDR3 is built from 14 residues. CDR1 and CDR2 from the germline V gene are MGHDK and SYGVNS. The CDR3 loop is CASSPVGGNQPQHF. The CDR3 DNA reads as TGTGCCAGCAGCCCTGTAGGAGGGAATCAGCCCCAGCATTTT.

Points on this clone: Different DNA sequences within this sample yield the same CDR3. This rearrangement joins TRBV27 to TRBJ2-6; D not resolved. The CDR3 spans 15 residues. CDR1 is MNHEY and CDR2 is SMNVEV in the germline V gene (reference sequence). Deletions cut 1 base from V and 0 bases from J, with 4 bases between. The CDR3, as DNA: TGTGCCAGCAGTTTATGGGGCTCTGGGGCCAACGTCCTGACTTTC. Protein sequence: CASSLWGSGANVLTF.

The V gene is TRBV29-1, the J gene TRBJ1-1, with TRBD1 matching 8 bases. V was pared by 8 bases and J by 0 bases, with 29 bases of the junction left unmatched. Germline V lookup: CDR1 SQVTM, CDR2 ANQGSEA. The length of the CDR3 is 21 residues. This CDR3 reads CSPRTGSDTGLSSSMNTEAFF. In DNA, the CDR3 is TGCAGCCCCCGGACAGGGTCCGACACGGGGTTATCAAGTTCCATGAACACTGAAGCTTTCTTT.

The rearrangement joins TRBV11-2 to TRBJ2-3; D unclear. Germline assignment: CDR1 SGHAT and CDR2 FQNNGV. The CDR3 totals 13 residues. V shed 7 bases and J shed 1 base, with 9 bases lying between them. DNA of the CDR3: TGTGCCAGCACCGTAACGGGCACAGATACGCAGTATTTT. It specifies CASTVTGTDTQYF.

This clone was seen once. The chain combines TRBV7-9 with TRBJ2-7, with unresolved D. Germline CDR1 is SEHNR and CDR2 is FQNEAQ (reference sequence). This CDR3 is built from 12 residues. The V end was cut by 5 bases, the J end by 7 bases, with 12 bases between. CDR3 sequence (DNA): TGTGCCAGCAGCCACTCAAGTGGGGAGCAGTACTTC. It translates to CASSHSSGEQYF.

The CDR3 DNA is TGTGCCAGCAGCCTCTTTGGGACAGGCCCGAACACCGGGGAGCTGTTTTTT. Its protein product is CASSLFGTGPNTGELFF. The gene calls are TRBV7-6 and TRBJ2-2, with TRBD1 identical over 8 bases. With V trimmed by 5 bases and J by 0 bases, 8 bases remained unmatched. The CDR3 loop spans 17 amino acids. CDR1 is SGHVS and CDR2 is FNYEAQ in the germline V gene.

J is TRBJ2-7 and V is TRBV2; D possibly corresponds to TRBD1 (6 bases). The CDR3 runs 14 residues. Germline lookup yields CDR1 SNHLY and CDR2 FYNNEI. The V end was cut by 6 bases, the J end by 4 bases, with 16 bases between. The CDR3 here is CASRESLRGYEQYF. DNA of the CDR3: TGTGCCAGCAGAGAAAGTCTCAGGGGTTACGAGCAGTACTTC.

This rearrangement joins TRBV4-1 to TRBJ2-7; 8 positions match TRBD1. Trimming at V came to 4 bases and at J to 4 bases, leaving 15 bases not matched to a gene. The CDR3 runs 17 residues. Germline lookup yields CDR1 MGHRA and CDR2 YSYEKL. The CDR3 sequence: CASSPASGTGIYYEQYF. The CDR3 nucleotides are TGCGCCAGCAGCCCCGCCTCCGGGACAGGCATATATTACGAGCAGTACTTC.

The chain combines TRBV15 with TRBJ2-2, with 11 bases identical to TRBD2. Germline loops: CDR1 LNHNV, CDR2 YYDKDF (reference sequence). The CDR3 is made up of 19 amino acids. The ends lost 5 bases at V and 6 bases at J; junction bases unmatched: 17. CDR3 protein: CATSHPLDKLAGAPGELFF. The CDR3 DNA sequence: TGTGCCACCAGCCACCCACTCGACAAACTAGCGGGAGCCCCCGGGGAGCTGTTTTTT.

The chain joins TRBV14 to TRBJ1-2; the match to TRBD1 covers 7 bases. V lost 8 bases, J lost 8 bases, and 11 bases stayed unmatched. Germline V gene data show CDR1 as SGHDN and CDR2 as FVKESK. The CDR3 covers 13 residues. The CDR3 sequence: CASSSDREGGYTF. The DNA for the CDR3 is TGTGCCAGCTCTTCTGACAGGGAAGGAGGCTACACCTTC.

The V and J genes are TRBV15 and TRBJ1-1; the D is unclear. Trimming left V 6 bases short and J 10 bases short, with 12 bases between. In germline, CDR1 is LNHNV, CDR2 YYDKDF (reference sequence). The CDR3 covers 11 residues. CDR3: CATRNLLGAFF. The CDR3 DNA sequence: TGTGCCACCAGGAACCTTTTGGGAGCTTTCTTT. The complete variable domain, with remaining parts taken from reference TRBV15 and TRBJ1-1, reads DAMVIQNPRYQVTQFGKPVTLSCSQTLNHNVMYWYQQKSSQAPKLLFHYYDKDFNNEADTPDNFQSRRPNTSFCFLDIRSPGLGDTAMYLCATRNLLGAFFGQGTRLTVV.

The chain joins TRBV19 to TRBJ1-4; no clear D. The CDR3 length is 16 residues. Trimming shortened V by 6 bases and J by 6 bases, and 20 bases separated the two germline ends. Looked up from germline, CDR1 is LNHDA and CDR2 is SQIVND (reference sequence). CDR3 amino acids: CASRGYSADGDEKLFF. The CDR3 nucleotides read TGTGCCAGTAGAGGGTATTCAGCCGACGGGGATGAAAAACTGTTTTTT.